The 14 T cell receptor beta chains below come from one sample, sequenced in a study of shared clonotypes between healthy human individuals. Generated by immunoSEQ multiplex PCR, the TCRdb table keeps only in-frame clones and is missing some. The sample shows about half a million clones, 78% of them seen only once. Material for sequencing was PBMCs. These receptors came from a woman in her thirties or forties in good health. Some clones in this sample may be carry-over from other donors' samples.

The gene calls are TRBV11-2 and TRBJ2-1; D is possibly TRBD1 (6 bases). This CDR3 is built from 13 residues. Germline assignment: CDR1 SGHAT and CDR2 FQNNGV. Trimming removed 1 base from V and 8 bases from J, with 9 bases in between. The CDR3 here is CASSLAGADEQFF. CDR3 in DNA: TGTGCCAGCAGCTTAGCAGGGGCGGATGAGCAGTTCTTC.

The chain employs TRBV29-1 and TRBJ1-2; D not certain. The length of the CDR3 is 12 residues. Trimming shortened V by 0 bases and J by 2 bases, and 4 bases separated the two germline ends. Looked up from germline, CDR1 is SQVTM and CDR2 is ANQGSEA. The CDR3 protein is CSVEDWNYGYTF. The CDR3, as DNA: TGCAGCGTTGAAGATTGGAACTATGGCTACACCTTC. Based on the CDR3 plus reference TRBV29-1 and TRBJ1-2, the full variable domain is SAVISQKPSRDICQRGTSLTIQCQVDSQVTMMFWYRQQPGQSLTLIATANQGSEATYESGFVIDKFPISRPNLTFSTLTVSNMSPEDSSIYLCSVEDWNYGYTFGSGTRLTVV.

In DNA, the CDR3 is TGTGCCAGCAGCCGAGGGGCTGTGGGTACGCAGTATTTT. Amino acids: CASSRGAVGTQYF. V is TRBV14 and J is TRBJ2-3, with D perhaps being TRBD1 or TRBD2 (5 bases each). The germline V gene has CDR1 SGHDN and CDR2 FVKESK. The CDR3 loop spans 13 amino acids. V dropped 4 bases and J dropped 8 bases, with 13 bases sitting between them.

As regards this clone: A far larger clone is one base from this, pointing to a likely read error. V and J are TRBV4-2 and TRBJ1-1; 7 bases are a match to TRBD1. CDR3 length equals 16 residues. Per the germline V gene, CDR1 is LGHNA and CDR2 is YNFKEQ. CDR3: CTSSQASDRVNTEAFF. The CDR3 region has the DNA TGTACCAGCAGCCAAGCGTCTGACAGGGTGAACACTGAAGCTTTCTTT.

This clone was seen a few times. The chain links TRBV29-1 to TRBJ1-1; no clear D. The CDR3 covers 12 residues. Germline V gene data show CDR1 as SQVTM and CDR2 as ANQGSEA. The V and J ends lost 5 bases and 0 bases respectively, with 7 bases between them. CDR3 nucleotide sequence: TGCAGCGTTATCCCAATGAACACTGAAGCTTTCTTT. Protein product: CSVIPMNTEAFF.

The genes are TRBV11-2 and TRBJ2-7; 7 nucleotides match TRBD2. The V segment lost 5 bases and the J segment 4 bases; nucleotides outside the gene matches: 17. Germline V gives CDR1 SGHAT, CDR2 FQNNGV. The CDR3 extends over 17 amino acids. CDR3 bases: TGTGCCAGCAGCCCGCGTAGGGCGGGAGAGCCCATTTACGAGCAGTACTTC. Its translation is CASSPRRAGEPIYEQYF.

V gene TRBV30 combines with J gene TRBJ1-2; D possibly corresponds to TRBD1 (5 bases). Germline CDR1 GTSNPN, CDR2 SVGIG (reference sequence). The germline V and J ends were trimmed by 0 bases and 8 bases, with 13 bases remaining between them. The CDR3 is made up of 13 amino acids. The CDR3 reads CAWSVTLGAGYTF. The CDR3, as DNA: TGTGCCTGGAGTGTAACTCTCGGGGCCGGCTACACCTTC.

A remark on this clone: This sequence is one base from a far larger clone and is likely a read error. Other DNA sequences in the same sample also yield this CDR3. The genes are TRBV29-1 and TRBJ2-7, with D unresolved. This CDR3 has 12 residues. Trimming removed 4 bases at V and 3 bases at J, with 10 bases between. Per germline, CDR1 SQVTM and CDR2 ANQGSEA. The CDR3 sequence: CSVAAHGYEQYF. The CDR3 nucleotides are TGCAGCGTTGCGGCCCACGGCTACGAGCAGTACTTC.

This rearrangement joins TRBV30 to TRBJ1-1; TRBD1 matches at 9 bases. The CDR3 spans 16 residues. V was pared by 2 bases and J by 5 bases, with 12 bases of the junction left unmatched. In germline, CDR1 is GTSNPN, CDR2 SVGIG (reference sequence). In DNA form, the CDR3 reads TGTGCCTGGAGTCGACTGCCGGGACAGGGACGGACTGAAGCTTTCTTT. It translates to CAWSRLPGQGRTEAFF. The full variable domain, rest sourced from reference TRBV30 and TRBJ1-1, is SQTIHQWPATLVQPVGSPLSLECTVEGTSNPNLYWYRQAAGRGLQLLFYSVGIGQISSEVPQNLSASRPQDRQFILSSKKLLLSDSGFYLCAWSRLPGQGRTEAFFGQGTRLTVV.

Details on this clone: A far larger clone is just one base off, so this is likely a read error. CDR3 in DNA: TGTGCCTGGAGTGTACTCAGGGCGAGGGGCAAAAAACTGTTTTTT. Protein product: CAWSVLRARGKKLFF. This chain links TRBV30 with TRBJ1-4, with a tentative D call TRBD1 (5 bases). CDR3 length: 15 amino acids. Trimming took off 0 bases at V and 9 bases at J, with 17 bases between the two ends. Looked up from germline, CDR1 is GTSNPN and CDR2 is SVGIG (reference sequence). Full variable domain (rest looked up from reference TRBV30 and TRBJ1-4): SQTIHQWPATLVQPVGSPLSLECTVEGTSNPNLYWYRQAAGRGLQLLFYSVGIGQISSEVPQNLSASRPQDRQFILSSKKLLLSDSGFYLCAWSVLRARGKKLFFGSGTQLSVL.

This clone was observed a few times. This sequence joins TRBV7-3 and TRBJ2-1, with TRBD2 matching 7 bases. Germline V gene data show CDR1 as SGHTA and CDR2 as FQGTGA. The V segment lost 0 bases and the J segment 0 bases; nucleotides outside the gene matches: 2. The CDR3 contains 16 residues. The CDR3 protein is CASSLTGGSSYNEQFF. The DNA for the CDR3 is TGTGCCAGCAGCTTAACCGGGGGGAGCTCCTACAATGAGCAGTTCTTC. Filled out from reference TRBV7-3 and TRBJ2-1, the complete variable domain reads GAGVSQTPSNKVTEKGKYVELRCDPISGHTALYWYRQSLGQGPEFLIYFQGTGAADDSGLPNDRFFAVRPEGSVSTLKIQRTERGDSAVYLCASSLTGGSSYNEQFFGPGTRLTVL.

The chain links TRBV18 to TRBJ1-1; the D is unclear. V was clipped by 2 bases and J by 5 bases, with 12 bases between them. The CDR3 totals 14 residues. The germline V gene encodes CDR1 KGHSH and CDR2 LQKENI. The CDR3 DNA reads TGTGCCAGCTCACCAGGGAATCAGGTAACTGAAGCTTTCTTT. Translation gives CASSPGNQVTEAFF.

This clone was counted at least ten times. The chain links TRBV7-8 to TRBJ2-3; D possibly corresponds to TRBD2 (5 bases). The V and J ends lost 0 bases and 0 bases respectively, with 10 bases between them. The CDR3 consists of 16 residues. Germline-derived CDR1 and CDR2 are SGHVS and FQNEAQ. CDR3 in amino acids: CASSLAQKRSTDTQYF. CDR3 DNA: TGTGCCAGCAGCTTAGCGCAGAAGCGGAGCACAGATACGCAGTATTTT. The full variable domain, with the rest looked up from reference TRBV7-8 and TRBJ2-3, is GAGVSQSPRYKVAKRGQDVALRCDPISGHVSLFWYQQALGQGPEFLTYFQNEAQLDKSGLPSDRFFAERPEGSVSTLKIQRTQQEDSAVYLCASSLAQKRSTDTQYFGPGTRLTVL.

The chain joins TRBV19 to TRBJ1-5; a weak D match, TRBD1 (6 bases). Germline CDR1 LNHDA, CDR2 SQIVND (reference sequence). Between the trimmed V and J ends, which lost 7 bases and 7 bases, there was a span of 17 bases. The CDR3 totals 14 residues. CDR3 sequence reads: CASTGAGGGQPQHF. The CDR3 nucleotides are TGTGCCAGTACGGGGGCGGGGGGTGGACAGCCCCAGCATTTT.